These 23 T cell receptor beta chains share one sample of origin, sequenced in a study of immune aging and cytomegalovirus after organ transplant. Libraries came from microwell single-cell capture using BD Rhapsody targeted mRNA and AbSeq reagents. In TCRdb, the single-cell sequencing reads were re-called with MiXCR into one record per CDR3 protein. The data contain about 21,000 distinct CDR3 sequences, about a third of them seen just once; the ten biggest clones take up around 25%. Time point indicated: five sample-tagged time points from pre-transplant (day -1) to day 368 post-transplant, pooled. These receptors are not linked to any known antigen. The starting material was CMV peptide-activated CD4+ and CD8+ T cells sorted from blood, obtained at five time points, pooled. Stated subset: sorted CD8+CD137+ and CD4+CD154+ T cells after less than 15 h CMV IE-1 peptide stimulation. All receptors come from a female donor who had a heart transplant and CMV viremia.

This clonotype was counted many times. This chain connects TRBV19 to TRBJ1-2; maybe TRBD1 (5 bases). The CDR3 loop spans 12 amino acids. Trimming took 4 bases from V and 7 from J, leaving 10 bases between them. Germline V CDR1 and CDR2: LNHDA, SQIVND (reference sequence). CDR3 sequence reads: CASSTDSGGYTF. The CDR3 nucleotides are TGTGCCAGTAGTACAGACAGCGGTGGCTACACCTTC. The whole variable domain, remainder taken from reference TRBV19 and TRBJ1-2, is DGGITQSPKYLFRKEGQNVTLSCEQNLNHDAMYWYRQDPGQGLRLIYYSQIVNDFQKGDIAEGYSVSREKKESFPLTVTSAQKNPTAFYLCASSTDSGGYTFGSGTRLTVV.

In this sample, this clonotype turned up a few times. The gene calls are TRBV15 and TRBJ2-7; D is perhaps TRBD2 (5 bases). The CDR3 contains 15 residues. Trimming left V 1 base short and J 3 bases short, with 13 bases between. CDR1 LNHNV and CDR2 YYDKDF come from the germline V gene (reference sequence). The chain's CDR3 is CATSRGGAPNYEQYF. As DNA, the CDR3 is TGTGCCACCAGCAGAGGGGGAGCTCCGAACTACGAGCAGTACTTC.

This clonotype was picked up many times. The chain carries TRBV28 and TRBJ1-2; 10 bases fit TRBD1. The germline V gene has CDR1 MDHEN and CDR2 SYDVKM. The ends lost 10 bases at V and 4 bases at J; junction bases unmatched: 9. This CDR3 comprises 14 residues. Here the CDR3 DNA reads TGTGCCATTCACCGGGACAGGGGCGGCTATGGCTACACCTTC. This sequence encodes CAIHRDRGGYGYTF.

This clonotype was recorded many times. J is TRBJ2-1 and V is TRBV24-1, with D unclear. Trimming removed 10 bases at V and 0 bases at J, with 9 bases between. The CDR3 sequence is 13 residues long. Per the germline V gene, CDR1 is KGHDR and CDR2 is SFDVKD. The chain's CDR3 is CATARSSYNEQFF. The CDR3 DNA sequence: TGTGCCACAGCACGGAGCTCCTACAATGAGCAGTTCTTC.

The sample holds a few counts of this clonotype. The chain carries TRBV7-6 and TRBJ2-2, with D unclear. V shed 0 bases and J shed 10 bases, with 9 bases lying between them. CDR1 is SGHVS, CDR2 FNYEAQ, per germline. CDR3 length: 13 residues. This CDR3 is CASSLAYGQELFF. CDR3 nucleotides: TGTGCCAGCAGCTTAGCCTACGGTCAGGAGCTGTTTTTT. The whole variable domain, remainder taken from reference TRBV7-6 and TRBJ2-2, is GAGVSQSPRYKVTKRGQDVALRCDPISGHVSLYWYRQALGQGPEFLTYFNYEAQQDKSGLPNDRFSAERPEGSISTLTIQRTEQRDSAMYRCASSLAYGQELFFGEGSRLTVL.

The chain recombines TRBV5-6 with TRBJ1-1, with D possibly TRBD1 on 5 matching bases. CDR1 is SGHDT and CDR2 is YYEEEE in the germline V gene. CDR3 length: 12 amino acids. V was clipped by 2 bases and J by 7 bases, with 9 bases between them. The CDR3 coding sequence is TGTGCCAGCAGCTTATCTCAGGGTGAAGCTTTCTTT. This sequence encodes CASSLSQGEAFF.

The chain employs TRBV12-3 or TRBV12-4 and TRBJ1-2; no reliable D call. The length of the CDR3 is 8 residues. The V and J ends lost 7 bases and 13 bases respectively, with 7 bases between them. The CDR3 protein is CASTVSTF. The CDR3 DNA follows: TGTGCCAGCACCGTATCCACCTTC.

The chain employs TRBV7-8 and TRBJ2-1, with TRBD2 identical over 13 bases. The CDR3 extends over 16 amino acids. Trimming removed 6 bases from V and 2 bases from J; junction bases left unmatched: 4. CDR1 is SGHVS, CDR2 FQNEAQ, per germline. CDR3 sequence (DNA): TGTGCCAGCAGATTTACTAGCGGGGGGGCCTACAATGAGCAGTTCTTC. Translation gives CASRFTSGGAYNEQFF.

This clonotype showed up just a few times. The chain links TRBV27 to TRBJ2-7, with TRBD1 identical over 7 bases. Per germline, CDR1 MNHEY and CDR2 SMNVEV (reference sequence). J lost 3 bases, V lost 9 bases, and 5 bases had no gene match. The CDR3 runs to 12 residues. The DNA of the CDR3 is TGTGCCAGTAGGGACAGTTTCTACGAGCAGTACTTC. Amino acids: CASRDSFYEQYF.

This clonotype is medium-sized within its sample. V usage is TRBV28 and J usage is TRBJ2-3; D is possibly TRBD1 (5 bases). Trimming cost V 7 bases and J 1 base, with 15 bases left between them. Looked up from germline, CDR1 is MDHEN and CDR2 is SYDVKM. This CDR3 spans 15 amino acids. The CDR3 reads CASKVQGIGTDTQYF. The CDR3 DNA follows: TGTGCCAGCAAGGTCCAGGGAATAGGCACAGATACGCAGTATTTT.

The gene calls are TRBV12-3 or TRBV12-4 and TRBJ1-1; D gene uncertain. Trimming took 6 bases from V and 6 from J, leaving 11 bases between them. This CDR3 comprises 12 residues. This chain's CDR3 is CASSPPRAEAFF. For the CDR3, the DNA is TGTGCCAGCAGCCCCCCGAGAGCTGAAGCTTTCTTT.

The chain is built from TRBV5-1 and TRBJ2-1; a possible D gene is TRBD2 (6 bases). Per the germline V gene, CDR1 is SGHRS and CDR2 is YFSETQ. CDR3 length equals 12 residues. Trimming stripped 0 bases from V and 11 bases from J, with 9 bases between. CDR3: CASSLGREKQFF. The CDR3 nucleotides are TGCGCCAGCAGCTTGGGGAGGGAGAAGCAGTTCTTC.

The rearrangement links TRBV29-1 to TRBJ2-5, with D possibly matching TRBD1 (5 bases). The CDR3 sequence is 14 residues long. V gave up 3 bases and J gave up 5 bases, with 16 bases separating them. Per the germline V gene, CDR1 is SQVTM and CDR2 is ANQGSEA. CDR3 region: CSVEARARFETQYF. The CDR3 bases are TGCAGCGTTGAGGCCAGGGCGAGGTTCGAGACCCAGTACTTC.

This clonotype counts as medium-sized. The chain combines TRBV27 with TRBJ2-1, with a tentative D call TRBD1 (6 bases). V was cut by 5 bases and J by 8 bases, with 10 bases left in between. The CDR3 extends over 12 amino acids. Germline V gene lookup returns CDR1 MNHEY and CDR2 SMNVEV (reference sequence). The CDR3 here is CASSRQGYEQFF. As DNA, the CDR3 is TGTGCCAGCAGTCGCCAGGGGTATGAGCAGTTCTTC.

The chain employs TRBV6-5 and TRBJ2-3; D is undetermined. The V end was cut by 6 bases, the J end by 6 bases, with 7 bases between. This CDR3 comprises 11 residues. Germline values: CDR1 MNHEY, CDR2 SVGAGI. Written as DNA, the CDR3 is TGTGCCAGCAGCCTAGAGGATACGCAGTATTTT. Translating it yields CASSLEDTQYF.

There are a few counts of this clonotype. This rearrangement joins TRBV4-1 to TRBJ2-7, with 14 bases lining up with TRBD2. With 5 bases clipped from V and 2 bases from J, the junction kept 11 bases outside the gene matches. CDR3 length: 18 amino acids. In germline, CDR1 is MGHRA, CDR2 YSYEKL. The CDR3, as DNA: TGCGCCAGCAGCTACACCACGGGACTAGCGGGAGCCACCTACGAGCAGTACTTC. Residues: CASSYTTGLAGATYEQYF.

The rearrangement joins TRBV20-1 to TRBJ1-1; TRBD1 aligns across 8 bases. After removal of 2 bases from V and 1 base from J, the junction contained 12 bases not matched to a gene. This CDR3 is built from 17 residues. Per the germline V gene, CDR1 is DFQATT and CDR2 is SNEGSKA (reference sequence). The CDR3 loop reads CSARNPYRTGRNTEAFF. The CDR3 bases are TGCAGTGCTAGAAACCCTTATCGGACAGGGCGGAACACTGAAGCTTTCTTT.

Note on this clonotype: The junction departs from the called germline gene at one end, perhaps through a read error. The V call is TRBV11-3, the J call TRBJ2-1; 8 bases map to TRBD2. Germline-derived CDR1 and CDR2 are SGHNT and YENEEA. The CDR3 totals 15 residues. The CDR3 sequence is CARSERGGSYNEQFF. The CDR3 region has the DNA TGTGCCCGCAGCGAACGGGGGGGCTCCTACAATGAGCAGTTCTTC. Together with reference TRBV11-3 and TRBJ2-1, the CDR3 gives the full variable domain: EAGVVQSPRYKIIEKKQPVAFWCNPISGHNTLYWYLQNLGQGPELLIRYENEEAVDDSQLPKDRFSAERLKGVDSTLKIQPAELGDSAVYLCARSERGGSYNEQFFGPGTRLTVL.

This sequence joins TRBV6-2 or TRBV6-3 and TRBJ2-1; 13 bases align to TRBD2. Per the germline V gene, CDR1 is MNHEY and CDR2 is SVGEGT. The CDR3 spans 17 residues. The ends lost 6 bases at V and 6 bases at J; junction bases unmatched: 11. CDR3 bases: TGTGCCAGCAGCGAACTAGCGGGAGGGCCTTTCCTCAATGAGCAGTTCTTC. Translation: CASSELAGGPFLNEQFF.

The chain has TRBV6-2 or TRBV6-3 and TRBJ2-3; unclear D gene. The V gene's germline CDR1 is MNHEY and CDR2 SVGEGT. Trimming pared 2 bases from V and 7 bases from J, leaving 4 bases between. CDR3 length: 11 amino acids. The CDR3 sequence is CASSYVNTQYF. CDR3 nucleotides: TGTGCCAGCAGTTACGTAAATACGCAGTATTTT.

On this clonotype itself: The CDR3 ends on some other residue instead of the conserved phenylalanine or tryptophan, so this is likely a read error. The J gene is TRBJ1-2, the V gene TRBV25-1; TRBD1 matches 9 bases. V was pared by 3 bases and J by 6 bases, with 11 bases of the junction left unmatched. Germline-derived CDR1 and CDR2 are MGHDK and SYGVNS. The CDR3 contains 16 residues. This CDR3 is CASSDIGTGFLHGYTL. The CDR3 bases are TGTGCCAGCAGTGACATCGGGACAGGGTTCCTCCATGGCTACACCCTC.

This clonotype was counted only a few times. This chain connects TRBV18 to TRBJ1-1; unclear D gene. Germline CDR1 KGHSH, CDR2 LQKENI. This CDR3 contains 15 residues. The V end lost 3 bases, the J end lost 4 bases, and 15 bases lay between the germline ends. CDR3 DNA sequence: TGTGCCAGCTCACCCCCAGGAATTAAGGGCACTGAAGCTTTCTTT. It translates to CASSPPGIKGTEAFF.

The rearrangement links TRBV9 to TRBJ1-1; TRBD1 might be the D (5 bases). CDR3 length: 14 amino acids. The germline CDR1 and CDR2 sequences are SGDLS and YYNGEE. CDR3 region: CTNSVISDSSSAFF. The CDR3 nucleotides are TGTACCAACAGCGTAATTAGTGACAGTTCTTCGGCCTTCTTT.